This TCR beta chain emerged from a study of T cell changes during pregnancy in multiple sclerosis. Produced via immunoSEQ multiplex PCR; TCRdb's table is partial and in-frame only. The table records tens of thousands of clones, around 92% of them present only once. Trimming pared 6 bases from V and 3 bases from J, leaving 18 bases between. Germline V gene data show CDR1 as SGHAT and CDR2 as FQNNGV. This CDR3 spans 15 amino acids. This chain uses TRBV11-2 with TRBJ2-7, with D maybe TRBD1 (6 bases). The source of this sequence is a female donor in good health, enrolled as a control in a pregnancy study. Specimen: peripheral blood, collected in the third trimester of pregnancy. CDR3 in amino acids: CASSFTGTNLYEQYF. The CDR3 coding sequence is TGTGCCAGCAGTTTTACCGGGACAAACCTCTACGAGCAGTACTTC.